The 15 T cell receptor beta chains given below trace back to one sample, sequenced in a study of T cells in Graves' hyperthyroidism and ophthalmopathy. The source material, RNA transcripts, was used to amplify TCR beta CDR3 regions. A set of HTBI primers served as the primers for a first-round RT-PCR of the TCR CDR3. TCRdb redid the calling of the multiplex PCR reads with MiXCR, one entry per CDR3 protein. The sample gives about 500,000 distinct CDR3 sequences, around 15% of which show up once; 18% is in the top ten. Sample: blood. These receptors were collected from a woman younger than 30 with Graves' hyperthyroidism.

This clonotype was detected ten times or more. The rearrangement uses TRBV28 and TRBJ1-2; D gene ambiguous. Trimming cost V 6 bases and J 8 bases, with 13 bases left between them. The CDR3 length is 12 residues. Germline V gene sequence: CDR1 MDHEN, CDR2 SYDVKM. As DNA, the CDR3 is TGTGCCAGCAGAATCCCAACTAGAGGCTACACCTTC. It specifies CASRIPTRGYTF.

This clonotype was counted many times. V gene TRBV20-1 combines with J gene TRBJ1-1; no clear D gene. Germline values: CDR1 DFQATT, CDR2 SNEGSKA (reference sequence). The germline V and J ends were trimmed by 3 bases and 6 bases, with 17 bases remaining between them. The CDR3 extends over 14 amino acids. CDR3 amino acids: CSASSPSRSAEAFF. DNA of the CDR3: TGCAGTGCTAGTTCCCCAAGTAGAAGCGCTGAAGCTTTCTTT.

J is TRBJ2-5 and V is TRBV7-9, with 13 bases lining up with TRBD2. Germline V gene lookup returns CDR1 SEHNR and CDR2 FQNEAQ (reference sequence). With 6 bases clipped from V and 5 bases from J, the junction kept 6 bases outside the gene matches. The CDR3 contains 15 residues. The CDR3, as DNA: TGTGCCAGCAGTCAGGGACTAGCGGGAATGGAGACCCAGTACTTC. Translated, it gives CASSQGLAGMETQYF. The whole variable domain, filled in from reference TRBV7-9 and TRBJ2-5, reads DTGVSQNPRHKITKRGQNVTFRCDPISEHNRLYWYRQTLGQGPEFLTYFQNEAQLEKSRLLSDRFSAERPKGSFSTLEIQRTEQGDSAMYLCASSQGLAGMETQYFGPGTRLLVL.

This clonotype showed up just a few times. The rearrangement links TRBV11-2 to TRBJ2-2, with 15 nucleotides matching TRBD2. The CDR3 covers 15 residues. The germline V gene has CDR1 SGHAT and CDR2 FQNNGV. After removal of 3 bases from V and 8 bases from J, the junction contained 1 base not matched to a gene. CDR3 nucleotide sequence: TGTGCCAGCAGCTTCGGGACTAGCGGGAGGGGGGAGCTGTTTTTT. Amino acid sequence: CASSFGTSGRGELFF.

This clonotype was recorded at least ten times. The V gene is TRBV7-9, the J gene TRBJ1-2; D may be TRBD1 (5 bases). With 1 base removed from V and 4 bases from J, the gap between germline ends came to 13 bases. CDR1 and CDR2 (germline): SEHNR, FQNEAQ (reference sequence). The CDR3 sequence is 15 residues long. CDR3 in DNA: TGTGCCAGCAGCTTAGGCCGGGGCTCCGGCTATGGCTACACCTTC. It is translated as CASSLGRGSGYGYTF.

The sample holds one count of this clonotype. One base away lies a much larger clone, so this may be a sequencing read error. The chain joins TRBV18 to TRBJ2-7; 11 bases agree with TRBD2. CDR3 length: 17 residues. From germline, CDR1 is KGHSH and CDR2 LQKENI. CDR3 DNA sequence: TGTGCCAGCTCACCAAAAGGGGGGGGACTAGCGGACTTCGAGCAGCACTTC. Residues: CASSPKGGGLADFEQHF. Using reference TRBV18 and TRBJ2-7 for the parts outside the CDR3, the full variable domain is NAGVMQNPRHLVRRRGQEARLRCSPMKGHSHVYWYRQLPEEGLKFMVYLQKENIIDESGMPKERFSAEFPKEGPSILRIQQVVRGDSAAYFCASSPKGGGLADFEQHFGPGTRLTVT.

The chain links TRBV10-3 to TRBJ2-3, with 11 bases aligning to TRBD2. V trimming: 0 bases; J trimming: 1 base; junction bases outside the gene matches: 3. CDR3 length: 17 residues. Germline assignment: CDR1 ENHRY and CDR2 SYGVKD. The CDR3 loop is CAISESTSGEGTDTQYF. The CDR3 DNA sequence: TGTGCCATCAGTGAGTCGACTAGCGGGGAGGGCACAGATACGCAGTATTTT.

On this clonotype itself: A single base separates this from a much larger clone, so it may be a read error. This chain uses TRBV6-2 or TRBV6-3 with TRBJ2-1; D gene uncertain. V lost 5 bases, J lost 6 bases, and 8 bases lay in between. The length of the CDR3 is 12 residues. The germline gives CDR1 MNHEY, CDR2 SVGEGT. CDR3 bases: TGTGCCAGCAGTCCTCAGACCAATGAGCAGTTCTTC. This sequence encodes CASSPQTNEQFF.

This clonotype has ten or more counts. V usage is TRBV11-2 and J usage is TRBJ2-3; 12 bases agree with TRBD2. The CDR3 consists of 15 residues. The V segment lost 6 bases and the J segment 4 bases; nucleotides outside the gene matches: 5. Germline CDR1 SGHAT, CDR2 FQNNGV. The CDR3 DNA sequence: TGTGCCAGCAGGTCTAGCGGGAGGGCCTCAGATACGCAGTATTTT. This sequence encodes CASRSSGRASDTQYF.

The gene calls are TRBV3-1 and TRBJ1-6; D is perhaps TRBD1 (5 bases). The CDR3 contains 15 residues. V lost 5 bases and J 8 bases, leaving 16 bases between the germline ends. Germline V gene data show CDR1 as LGHDT and CDR2 as YNNKEL (reference sequence). CDR3 sequence reads: CASSIGTSGDSPLHF. In DNA, the CDR3 is TGTGCCAGCAGCATCGGGACCTCGGGGGATTCACCCCTCCACTTT.

In this sample, this clonotype turned up many times. CDR3: CSARDLRKGATEAFF. CDR3 in DNA: TGCAGTGCTAGAGATCTCAGGAAGGGGGCAACTGAAGCTTTCTTT. The V call is TRBV20-1, the J call TRBJ1-1; 7 nucleotides match TRBD1. The V segment lost 0 bases and the J segment 5 bases; nucleotides outside the gene matches: 9. CDR3 length equals 15 residues. CDR1 DFQATT and CDR2 SNEGSKA come from the germline V gene (reference sequence).

This clonotype was counted a few times. J is TRBJ2-1 and V is TRBV24-1, with 9 bases fitting TRBD1. In germline, CDR1 is KGHDR, CDR2 SFDVKD. V gave up 11 bases and J gave up 7 bases; unmatched junction bases: 17. CDR3 size: 16 residues. The chain's CDR3 is CASQDSDRGLRNEQFF. For the CDR3, the DNA is TGTGCCAGTCAAGATTCGGACAGGGGCTTGAGGAATGAGCAGTTCTTC.

This chain links TRBV18 with TRBJ1-5; D is unclear. Germline CDR1 and CDR2: KGHSH and LQKENI. The V end lost 6 bases, the J end lost 5 bases, and 17 bases lay between the germline ends. CDR3 size: 15 residues. DNA for the CDR3: TGTGCCAGCTCCCTGACCGCGTTGGCAGATCAGCCCCAGCATTTT. Its protein is CASSLTALADQPQHF.

J is TRBJ2-5 and V is TRBV3-1; possibly TRBD2 for D (5 bases). The CDR3 spans 14 residues. The V end was cut by 1 base, the J end by 8 bases, with 14 bases between. Germline assignment: CDR1 LGHDT and CDR2 YNNKEL (reference sequence). In nucleotides, the CDR3 is TGTGCCAGCAGCCAAGGGGCGGGCCGGAACACCCAGTACTTC. It is translated as CASSQGAGRNTQYF.

This clonotype was observed at least ten times. This sequence joins TRBV6-2 or TRBV6-3 and TRBJ2-1, with D perhaps matching TRBD2 (5 bases). This CDR3 comprises 16 residues. V was cut by 2 bases and J by 6 bases, with 17 bases left in between. Looked up from germline, CDR1 is MNHEY and CDR2 is SVGEGT. The chain's CDR3 is CASSYPLAPGSNEQFF. CDR3 sequence (DNA): TGTGCCAGCAGTTACCCCCTAGCCCCCGGCAGCAATGAGCAGTTCTTC.